The 24 T cell receptor beta chains given below trace back to one sample, sequenced in a study of blood T cell repertoires in COVID-19. Here immunoSEQ multiplex PCR was the method, and the copy in TCRdb shows in-frame clones only, minus some. The repertoire consists of tens of thousands of clones, with about 70% occurring once and the leading ten covering under 40%. Sequencing was done on a sample of peripheral blood. Receptors were obtained from a woman aged 70-85 years with acute or convalescent COVID-19.

The V gene is TRBV19, the J gene TRBJ1-2; no definite D call. The V end lost 11 bases, the J end lost 8 bases, and 18 bases lay between the germline ends. The CDR3 loop spans 12 amino acids. Germline lookup yields CDR1 LNHDA and CDR2 SQIVND (reference sequence). CDR3 in amino acids: CAGQTREGGYTF. The CDR3 DNA follows: TGTGCCGGTCAGACTCGAGAAGGAGGCTACACCTTC.

The chain uses TRBV10-3 and TRBJ2-2, with D perhaps TRBD1 (6 bases). Germline V lookup: CDR1 ENHRY, CDR2 SYGVKD. The germline V and J ends were trimmed by 10 bases and 3 bases, with 12 bases remaining between them. The length of the CDR3 is 13 residues. CDR3 loop: CATRTEDTGELFF. The CDR3 DNA reads TGTGCCACCCGGACAGAAGACACCGGGGAGCTGTTTTTT.

The chain recombines TRBV5-1 with TRBJ1-6; tentative D call: TRBD1 (6 bases). V was cut by 0 bases and J by 5 bases, with 9 bases left in between. The CDR3 contains 15 residues. Germline CDR1 reads SGHRS; CDR2 reads YFSETQ. The DNA for the CDR3 is TGCGCCAGCAGCTTGGTGGCAGGGGATAATTCACCCCTCCACTTT. Translation: CASSLVAGDNSPLHF.

J is TRBJ2-7 and V is TRBV12-5, with 9 bases that match TRBD1. The CDR3 contains 14 residues. CDR1 is LGHNT and CDR2 is FRNRAP in the germline V gene. With V trimmed by 5 bases and J by 0 bases, 2 bases remained unmatched. The DNA of the CDR3 is TGTGCTAGTGGTCCGGACAGGGGCTCCTACGAGCAGTACTTC. Encoded protein: CASGPDRGSYEQYF.

This clone was seen a handful of times. The rearrangement joins TRBV19 to TRBJ1-1; D is undetermined. The V and J ends lost 3 bases and 0 bases respectively, with 5 bases between them. Germline CDR1 and CDR2: LNHDA and SQIVND (reference sequence). This CDR3 has 13 residues. CDR3 DNA: TGTGCCAGTAGTATTAAAATGAACACTGAAGCTTTCTTT. This sequence encodes CASSIKMNTEAFF.

The chain joins TRBV11-2 to TRBJ1-6; the match to TRBD1 covers 8 bases. V shed 5 bases, J shed 7 bases, and the junction held 7 bases outside the gene matches. The CDR3 has 15 residues. Germline V CDR1 and CDR2: SGHAT, FQNNGV. This CDR3 is CASSRQGARNSPLHF. CDR3 nucleotide sequence: TGTGCCAGCAGCCGTCAGGGGGCGCGGAATTCACCCCTCCACTTT.

This clone appeared a single time. The gene calls are TRBV30 and TRBJ1-2, with 9 bases identical to TRBD1. J gave up 5 bases and V 1 base, and 2 bases lay outside the gene matches. There are 13 residues in the CDR3. Germline CDR1 is GTSNPN and CDR2 is SVGIG (reference sequence). CDR3 in DNA: TGTGCCTGGAGTGCCGGGACAGGGTATGGCTACACCTTC. As protein: CAWSAGTGYGYTF.

The gene calls are TRBV6-5 and TRBJ1-5, with a weak D call TRBD1 (6 bases). CDR3 length: 14 residues. The V and J ends lost 4 bases and 6 bases respectively, with 13 bases between them. Germline CDR1 and CDR2: MNHEY and SVGAGI. CDR3 region: CASSFTGRGQPQHF. The CDR3 DNA follows: TGTGCCAGCAGTTTTACAGGGCGCGGTCAGCCCCAGCATTTT.

This clone has a handful of counts. The chain carries TRBV6-6 and TRBJ1-2; D remains ambiguous. Per germline, CDR1 MNHNY and CDR2 SVGAGI (reference sequence). The CDR3 has 14 residues. V was clipped by 6 bases and J by 0 bases, with 11 bases between them. This chain's CDR3 is CASSLASANYGYTF. Here the CDR3 DNA reads TGTGCCAGCAGCTTGGCCAGTGCTAACTATGGCTACACCTTC.

The chain uses TRBV30 and TRBJ1-2; maybe TRBD1 (5 bases). Trimming took 3 bases from V and 3 from J, leaving 17 bases between them. This CDR3 comprises 15 residues. CDR1 and CDR2 from the germline V gene are GTSNPN and SVGIG (reference sequence). This CDR3 reads CAWRRRELQDYGYTF. The CDR3 nucleotides are TGTGCCTGGAGGAGGCGGGAATTACAGGACTATGGCTACACCTTC. Full variable domain (outside the CDR3, taken from reference TRBV30 and TRBJ1-2): SQTIHQWPATLVQPVGSPLSLECTVEGTSNPNLYWYRQAAGRGLQLLFYSVGIGQISSEVPQNLSASRPQDRQFILSSKKLLLSDSGFYLCAWRRRELQDYGYTFGSGTRLTVV.

The J gene is TRBJ2-4, the V gene TRBV2; 8 nucleotides line up with TRBD2. Germline loops: CDR1 SNHLY, CDR2 FYNNEI. V trimming: 5 bases; J trimming: 1 base; junction bases outside the gene matches: 7. The length of the CDR3 is 16 residues. The CDR3, as DNA: TGTGCCAGCAGTCCTACGGGGGGGAAGGCCAAAAACATTCAGTACTTC. This sequence encodes CASSPTGGKAKNIQYF.

This clone was found once. V usage is TRBV29-1 and J usage is TRBJ2-7, with TRBD1 matching over 8 bases. The CDR3 is 11 amino acids. J lost 7 bases, V lost 6 bases, and 5 bases had no gene match. Germline V gene sequence: CDR1 SQVTM, CDR2 ANQGSEA. CDR3 amino acids: CSVYTGGEQYF. In nucleotides, the CDR3 is TGCAGCGTCTATACAGGGGGTGAGCAGTACTTC.

The chain combines TRBV5-6 with TRBJ2-3; TRBD2 agrees at 10 bases. Germline V gene sequence: CDR1 SGHDT, CDR2 YYEEEE. The CDR3 is 15 amino acids. V shed 2 bases and J 7 bases; nucleotides not matched to a gene: 7. The CDR3 DNA is TGTGCCAGCAGCTTCTTCAGCGGGAGGGCGCATACGCAGTATTTT. It codes for CASSFFSGRAHTQYF.

The DNA of the CDR3 is TGTGCCAGCTCACCATTCGGGACAGGGGTCGACACTGAAGCTTTCTTT. As protein: CASSPFGTGVDTEAFF. This sequence joins TRBV18 and TRBJ1-1; 10 nucleotides agree with TRBD1. Losses at the gene ends were 2 bases for V and 3 bases for J; bases not matched to a gene: 6. This CDR3 is 16 amino acids long. The germline gives CDR1 KGHSH, CDR2 LQKENI. Filled out from reference TRBV18 and TRBJ1-1, the complete variable domain reads NAGVMQNPRHLVRRRGQEARLRCSPMKGHSHVYWYRQLPEEGLKFMVYLQKENIIDESGMPKERFSAEFPKEGPSILRIQQVVRGDSAAYFCASSPFGTGVDTEAFFGQGTRLTVV.

The chain combines TRBV19 with TRBJ1-3; unclear D gene. The V and J ends lost 4 bases and 2 bases respectively, with 15 bases between them. The germline gives CDR1 LNHDA, CDR2 SQIVND (reference sequence). This CDR3 is built from 16 residues. As DNA, the CDR3 is TGTGCCAGTAGTAACCGACGAGGTTGGGCTGGAAACACCATATATTTT. It specifies CASSNRRGWAGNTIYF.

This clone has more than one count but fewer than ten. The chain uses TRBV30 and TRBJ1-4; no clear D gene. This CDR3 region has 11 residues. Germline V gene data show CDR1 as GTSNPN and CDR2 as SVGIG (reference sequence). Trimming cost V 0 bases and J 11 bases, with 7 bases left between them. The CDR3 is CAWSVLGKLFF. CDR3 DNA: TGTGCCTGGAGTGTACTCGGGAAACTGTTTTTT.

This clone was picked up one time. The CDR3 DNA follows: TGCGCCAGCAGCCAGGGACAGGGCGTTGGTGAAAAACTGTTTTTT. Translated: CASSQGQGVGEKLFF. V is TRBV4-1 and J is TRBJ1-4; 9 bases align to TRBD1. The CDR3 runs 15 residues. Per germline, CDR1 MGHRA and CDR2 YSYEKL. V shed 3 bases and J 7 bases; nucleotides not matched to a gene: 6.

This clone was detected only once. V gene TRBV9 combines with J gene TRBJ2-1; 9 bases align to TRBD1. Germline-derived CDR1 and CDR2 are SGDLS and YYNGEE. After removal of 1 base from V and 7 bases from J, the junction contained 9 bases not matched to a gene. The CDR3 runs to 16 residues. For the CDR3, the DNA is TGTGCCAGCAGCGTAACCCCGGGACAGGGTTCAAATGAGCAGTTCTTC. This encodes CASSVTPGQGSNEQFF.

The chain combines TRBV6-5 with TRBJ1-1; weak D call: TRBD1 (6 bases). Trimming shortened V by 0 bases and J by 1 base, and 9 bases separated the two germline ends. The CDR3 length is 15 residues. Germline V gene lookup returns CDR1 MNHEY and CDR2 SVGAGI. The CDR3 DNA reads as TGTGCCAGCAGTTACTCGTCGGGACAGAACACTGAAGCTTTCTTT. Protein product: CASSYSSGQNTEAFF.

V is TRBV5-1 and J is TRBJ1-6, with 7 bases that match TRBD1. Germline lookup yields CDR1 SGHRS and CDR2 YFSETQ. CDR3 size: 15 residues. V was clipped by 6 bases and J by 7 bases; unmatched bases: 10. CDR3 bases: TGCGCCAGCAATCCTTCGGGACAGCCAAATTCACCCCTCCACTTT. Translating gives CASNPSGQPNSPLHF. Using reference TRBV5-1 and TRBJ1-6 for the parts outside the CDR3, the full variable domain is KAGVTQTPRYLIKTRGQQVTLSCSPISGHRSVSWYQQTPGQGLQFLFEYFSETQRNKGNFPGRFSGRQFSNSRSEMNVSTLELGDSALYLCASNPSGQPNSPLHFGNGTRLTVT.

This rearrangement joins TRBV14 to TRBJ2-1; 7 bases fit TRBD2. This CDR3 region has 18 residues. Germline values: CDR1 SGHDN, CDR2 FVKESK. V was clipped by 0 bases and J by 2 bases; unmatched bases: 10. CDR3 DNA: TGTGCCAGCAGCCAAGATAGTCGGCGGGGGTTAACCTACAATGAGCAGTTCTTC. Protein: CASSQDSRRGLTYNEQFF.

The V call is TRBV10-3, the J call TRBJ2-2, with D possibly matching TRBD2 (6 bases). Trimming shortened V by 2 bases and J by 0 bases, and 10 bases separated the two germline ends. The CDR3 runs 16 residues. Germline values: CDR1 ENHRY, CDR2 SYGVKD. As DNA, the CDR3 is TGTGCCATCAGTGAGGGAGGGACCCCGAACACCGGGGAGCTGTTTTTT. Translation: CAISEGGTPNTGELFF.

This clone was detected only a few times. J is TRBJ1-2 and V is TRBV7-2, with unresolved D. This CDR3 spans 17 amino acids. Trimming pared 6 bases from V and 6 bases from J, leaving 26 bases between. Per germline, CDR1 SGHTA and CDR2 FQGNSA. This CDR3 is CASSLHRPKAGRDGYTF. The CDR3 nucleotides read TGTGCCAGCAGTCTCCACCGTCCCAAGGCTGGGAGGGATGGCTACACCTTC.

The CDR3 here is CASSFISNTEAFF. In DNA form, the CDR3 reads TGTGCCAGCAGTTTCATTTCGAACACTGAAGCTTTCTTT. The rearrangement links TRBV27 to TRBJ1-1; no clear D gene. This CDR3 contains 13 residues. V lost 3 bases, J lost 1 base, and 6 bases lay in between. Germline V lookup: CDR1 MNHEY, CDR2 SMNVEV (reference sequence).